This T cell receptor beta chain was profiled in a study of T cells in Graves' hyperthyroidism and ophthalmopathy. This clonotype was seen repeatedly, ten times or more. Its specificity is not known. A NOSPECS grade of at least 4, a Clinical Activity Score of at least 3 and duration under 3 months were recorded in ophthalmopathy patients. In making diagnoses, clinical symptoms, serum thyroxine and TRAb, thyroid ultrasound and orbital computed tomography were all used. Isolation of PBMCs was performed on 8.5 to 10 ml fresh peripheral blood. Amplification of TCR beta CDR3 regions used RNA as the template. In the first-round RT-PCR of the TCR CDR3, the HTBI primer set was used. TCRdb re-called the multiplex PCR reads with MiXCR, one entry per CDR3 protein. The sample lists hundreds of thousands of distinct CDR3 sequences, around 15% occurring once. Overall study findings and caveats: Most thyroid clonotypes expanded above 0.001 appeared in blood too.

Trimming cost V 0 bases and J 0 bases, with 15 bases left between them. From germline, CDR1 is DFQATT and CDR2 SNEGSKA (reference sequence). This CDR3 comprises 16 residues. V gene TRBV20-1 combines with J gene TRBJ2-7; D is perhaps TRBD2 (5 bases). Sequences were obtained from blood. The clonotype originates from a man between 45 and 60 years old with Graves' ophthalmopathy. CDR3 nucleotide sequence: TGCAGTGCTAGAGATCTCTTGGACTCAATCTCCTACGAGCAGTACTTC. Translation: CSARDLLDSISYEQYF.